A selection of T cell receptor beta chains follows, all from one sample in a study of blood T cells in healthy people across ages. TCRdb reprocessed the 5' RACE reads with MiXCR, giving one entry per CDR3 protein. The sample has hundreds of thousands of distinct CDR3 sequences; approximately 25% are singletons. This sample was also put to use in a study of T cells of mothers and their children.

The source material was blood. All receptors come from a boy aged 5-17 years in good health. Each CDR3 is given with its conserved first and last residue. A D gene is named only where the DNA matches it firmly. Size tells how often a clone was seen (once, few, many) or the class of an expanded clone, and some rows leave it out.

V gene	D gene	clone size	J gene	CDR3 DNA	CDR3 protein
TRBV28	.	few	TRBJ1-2	TGTGCCAGCACAGCATCCAACTATGGCTACACCTTC	CASTASNYGYTF
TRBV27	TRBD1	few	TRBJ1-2	TGTGCCAGCAGTTCGACGCCGGGACAGAACTATGGCTACACCTTC	CASSSTPGQNYGYTF
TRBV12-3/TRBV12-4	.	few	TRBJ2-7	TGTGCCAGCAGTGCGGTGGGGGGCTACGAGCAGTACTTC	CASSAVGGYEQYF
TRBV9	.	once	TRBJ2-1	TGTGCCAGCAGCGCCTTCGGCGGGGGCCAATACAATGAGCAGTTCTTC	CASSAFGGGQYNEQFF
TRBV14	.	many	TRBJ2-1	TGTGCCAGCAGCCAAGGGACAGATCTATACAATGAGCAGTTCTTC	CASSQGTDLYNEQFF
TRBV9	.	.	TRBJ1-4	TGTGCCAGCAGCGCAGGGGAGGGTAATGAAAAACTGTTTTTT	CASSAGEGNEKLFF
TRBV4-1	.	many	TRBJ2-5	TGCGCCAGCAGCCGGGTCCCGTTTGAAGAGACCCAGTACTTC	CASSRVPFEETQYF
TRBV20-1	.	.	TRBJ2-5	TGCAGTGCTGGACCCGGCGGGAAAGAGACCCAGTACTTC	CSAGPGGKETQYF
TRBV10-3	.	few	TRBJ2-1	TGTGCCATCAGTGAGTCCGCGGGGGCTATTCGTCGGGTCTACAATGAGCAGTTCTTC	CAISESAGAIRRVYNEQFF
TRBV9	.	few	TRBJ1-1	TGTGCCAGCAGCCCGAGACTGTACACTGAAGCTTTCTTT	CASSPRLYTEAFF
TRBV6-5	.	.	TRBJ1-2	TGTGCCAGCAGTTGGACACCCTTAGGGACGGATGGCTACACCTTC	CASSWTPLGTDGYTF
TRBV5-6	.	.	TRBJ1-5	TGTGCCAGCAGCTTCTCCAACATCAATCAGCCCCAGCATTTT	CASSFSNINQPQHF
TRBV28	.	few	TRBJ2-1	TGTGCCAGCAGTGCGGGACAGAACAATGAGCAGTTCTTC	CASSAGQNNEQFF
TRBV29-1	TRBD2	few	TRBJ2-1	TGCAGCGTTGATGAGCGGGGGCCGTCGAATGAGCAGTTCTTC	CSVDERGPSNEQFF
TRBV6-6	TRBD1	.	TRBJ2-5	TGTGCCAGCAGTTACTCGATTACGCAGGGGGCGGAGACCCAGTACTTC	CASSYSITQGAETQYF
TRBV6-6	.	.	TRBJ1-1	TGTGCCAGCAGTTACTCGGAGGAATTAAACACTGAAGCTTTCTTT	CASSYSEELNTEAFF
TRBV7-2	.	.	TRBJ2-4	TGTGCCAGCAGCTTAGACCTAAGAAACATTCAGTACTTC	CASSLDLRNIQYF
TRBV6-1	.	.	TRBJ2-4	TGTGCCAGCAGTAATAGCGGGACAGTAGCCAAAAACATTCAGTACTTC	CASSNSGTVAKNIQYF
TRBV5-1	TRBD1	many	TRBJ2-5	TGCGCCAGCAGCTTTGGACAGGGAGAGACCCAGTACTTC	CASSFGQGETQYF
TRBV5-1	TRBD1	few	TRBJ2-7	TGCGCCAGCAGCTTCCGGGACAGGGCCGCCTACGAGCAGTACTTC	CASSFRDRAAYEQYF
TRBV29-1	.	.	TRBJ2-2	TGCAGCGTTCTGGAGACCGGGGAGCTGTCTTTT	CSVLETGELSF
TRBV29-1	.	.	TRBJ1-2	TGCAGCGTTGAAGATGGGGGGTACGGCTACACCTTC	CSVEDGGYGYTF
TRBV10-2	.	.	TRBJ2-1	TGCGCCAGCAGTGAATTAGGGGGGGCGTACAATGAGCAGTTCTTC	CASSELGGAYNEQFF
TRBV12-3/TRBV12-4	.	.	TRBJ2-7	TGTGCCAGCAGCCTGGCAGGGACCCACGAGCAGTACTTC	CASSLAGTHEQYF
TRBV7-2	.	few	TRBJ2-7	TGTGCCAGCAGCTTAGATTTGGGCAGGGGGGGAGAGCAGTACTTC	CASSLDLGRGGEQYF
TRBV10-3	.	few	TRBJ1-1	TGTGCCATCAGCCCCGTGGAGTCAGGGAACACTGAAGCTTTCTTT	CAISPVESGNTEAFF
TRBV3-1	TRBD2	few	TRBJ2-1	TGTGCCAGCAGCCCCAGCGGGGGGGCTCTCAATGAGCAGTTCTTC	CASSPSGGALNEQFF
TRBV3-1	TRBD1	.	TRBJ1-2	TGTGCCAGCAGCCAAGATGTGGGGGGACAGAACTATGGCTACACCTTC	CASSQDVGGQNYGYTF
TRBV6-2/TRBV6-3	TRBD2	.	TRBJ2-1	TGTGCCAGCAGTTACTCAGGGACTAGCGCTAAGGTAGAGTTCTTC	CASSYSGTSAKVEFF
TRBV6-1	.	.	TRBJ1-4	TGTGCCAGCAGTGAGCCCCAGGGAGGGATTAATGAAAAACTGTTTTTT	CASSEPQGGINEKLFF
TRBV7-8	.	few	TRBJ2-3	TGTGCCAGCAGTCGCGACGGGGGCACAGATACGCAGTATTTT	CASSRDGGTDTQYF
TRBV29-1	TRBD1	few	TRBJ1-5	TGCAGCGCTCGTACCGGGACAGGGTATCAGCCCCAGCATTTT	CSARTGTGYQPQHF
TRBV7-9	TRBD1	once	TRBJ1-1	TGTGCCAGCAGCGTACGACAGGGGAAGAACACTGAAGCTTTCTTT	CASSVRQGKNTEAFF
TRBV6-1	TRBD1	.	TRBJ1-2	TGTGCCAGCAGGCGACAGGGCGATTATGGCTACACCTTC	CASRRQGDYGYTF
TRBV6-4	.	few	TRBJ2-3	TGTGCCAGCAGTGTCGTCGGGGGGCGCACAGATACGCAGTATTTT	CASSVVGGRTDTQYF
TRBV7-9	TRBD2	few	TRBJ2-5	TGTGCCAGCAGCTCTTCTAGCGGGGGAACCCCCCAAGAGACCCAGTACTTC	CASSSSSGGTPQETQYF
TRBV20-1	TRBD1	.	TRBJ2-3	TGCAGTGCTATGGACAGGGGGATCCCCACAGATACGCAGTATTTT	CSAMDRGIPTDTQYF
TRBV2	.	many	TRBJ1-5	TGTGCCAGCAGGACAGATCCGAGGGGGCCCCAGCATTTT	CASRTDPRGPQHF
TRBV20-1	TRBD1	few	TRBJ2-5	TGCAGTGCTATAAAGCCCGGGACAGGGGTTACCCAGTACTTC	CSAIKPGTGVTQYF
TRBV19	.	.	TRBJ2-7	TGTGCCAGTAGTTTCGGGAGCAACTACGAGCAGTACTTC	CASSFGSNYEQYF